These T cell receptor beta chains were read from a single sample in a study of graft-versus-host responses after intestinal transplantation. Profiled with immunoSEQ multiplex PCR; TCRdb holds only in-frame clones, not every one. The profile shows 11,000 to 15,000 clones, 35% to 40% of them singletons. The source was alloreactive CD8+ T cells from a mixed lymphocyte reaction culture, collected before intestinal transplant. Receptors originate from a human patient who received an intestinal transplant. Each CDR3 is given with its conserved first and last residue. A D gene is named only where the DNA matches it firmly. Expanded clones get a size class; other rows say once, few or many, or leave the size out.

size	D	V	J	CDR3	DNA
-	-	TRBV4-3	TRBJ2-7	CASSQAPQSGTEQYF	TGCGCCAGCAGCCAAGCCCCTCAATCAGGTACCGAGCAGTACTTC
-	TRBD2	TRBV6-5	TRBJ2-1	CASNLAGTSYNEQFF	TGTGCCAGCAATTTAGCGGGGACCTCCTACAATGAGCAGTTCTTC
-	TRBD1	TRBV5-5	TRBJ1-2	CASSPGDSRYGYTF	TGTGCCAGCAGCCCGGGGGACAGTCGATATGGCTACACCTTC
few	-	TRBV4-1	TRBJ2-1	CASSPSSGGWQKFF	TGCGCCAGCAGCCCCTCGTCCGGAGGATGGCAGAAGTTCTTC
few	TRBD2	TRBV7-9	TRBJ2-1	CASSSTGTSGWKIYNEQFF	TGTGCCAGCAGCTCAACGGGGACTAGCGGATGGAAAATATACAATGAGCAGTTCTTC
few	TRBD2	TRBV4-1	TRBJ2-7	CASSQVSGSIEQYF	TGCGCCAGCAGCCAAGTTAGCGGGAGTATCGAGCAGTACTTC
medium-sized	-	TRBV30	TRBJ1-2	CAWWTETNYGYTF	TGTGCCTGGTGGACAGAGACTAACTATGGCTACACCTTC
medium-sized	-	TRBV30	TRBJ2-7	CAWTLTPANEQYF	TGTGCCTGGACTCTCACTCCCGCTAACGAGCAGTACTTC
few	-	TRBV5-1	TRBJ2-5	CASSFFTVDQETQYF	TGCGCCAGCAGCTTTTTTACCGTAGACCAAGAGACCCAGTACTTC
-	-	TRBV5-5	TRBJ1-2	CASSLGGFGEGYTF	TGTGCCAGCAGCTTGGGCGGCTTCGGGGAGGGCTACACCTTC
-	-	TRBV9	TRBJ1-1	CASSVRGDTEAFF	TGTGCCAGCAGCGTACGGGGGGACACTGAAGCTTTCTTT
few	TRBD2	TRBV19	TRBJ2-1	CASAWFVAGEIKNEQFF	TGTGCCAGTGCCTGGTTTGTGGCGGGAGAAATCAAGAATGAGCAGTTCTTC
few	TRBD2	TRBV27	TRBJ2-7	CASSLGTSYEQYF	TGTGCCAGCAGTTTAGGGACTAGCTACGAGCAGTACTTC
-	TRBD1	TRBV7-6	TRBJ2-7	CASSPGTGGYEQYF	TGTGCCAGCAGCCCCGGGACAGGGGGCTACGAGCAGTACTTC
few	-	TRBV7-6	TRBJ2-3	CASSLAGGADTQYF	TGTGCCAGCAGCTTAGCGGGTGGGGCCGATACGCAGTATTTT
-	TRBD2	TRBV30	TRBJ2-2	CAWGLVVPGELFF	TGTGCCTGGGGACTAGTCGTTCCCGGGGAGCTGTTTTTT
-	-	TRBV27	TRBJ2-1	CASSLSHNEQFF	TGTGCCAGCAGTTTAAGCCACAATGAGCAGTTCTTC
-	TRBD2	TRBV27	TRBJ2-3	CASSTSPGGDTQYF	TGTGCCAGCAGTACCTCACCGGGAGGAGATACGCAGTATTTT
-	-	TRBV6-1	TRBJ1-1	CASSGWGLNTEAFF	TGTGCCAGCAGTGGTTGGGGGCTGAACACTGAAGCTTTCTTT
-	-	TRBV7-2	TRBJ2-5	CASSFISGAETQYF	TGTGCCAGCAGCTTTATCTCAGGTGCGGAGACCCAGTACTTC
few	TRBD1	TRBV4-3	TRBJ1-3	CASSPGQGAGNTIYF	TGCGCCAGCAGCCCGGGACAGGGGGCAGGAAACACCATATATTTT
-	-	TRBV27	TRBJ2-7	CASSWGGASYEQYF	TGTGCCAGCAGTTGGGGGGGGGCCTCCTACGAGCAGTACTTC
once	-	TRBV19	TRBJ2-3	CASSTQLAASTDTQYF	TGTGCCAGTAGTACTCAATTAGCAGCTAGCACAGATACGCAGTATTTT
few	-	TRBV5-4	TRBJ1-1	CASSPQGLLNTEAFF	TGTGCCAGCAGCCCGCAGGGGCTCCTGAACACTGAAGCTTTCTTT
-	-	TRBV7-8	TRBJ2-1	CASSLSSEQFF	TGTGCCAGCAGCTTATCGTCGGAGCAGTTCTTC
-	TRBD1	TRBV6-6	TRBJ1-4	CASRTTGGSEKLFF	TGTGCCAGCAGAACAACAGGGGGCAGTGAAAAACTGTTTTTT
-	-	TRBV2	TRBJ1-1	CASSHRADYGAFF	TGTGCCAGCAGCCACCGGGCCGACTACGGGGCTTTCTTT
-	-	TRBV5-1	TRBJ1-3	CASSLDYSSGNTIYF	TGCGCCAGCAGCTTGGATTACAGCTCTGGAAACACCATATATTTT
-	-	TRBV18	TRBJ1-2	CASSPGVEGLGYTF	TGTGCCAGCTCACCAGGGGTTGAGGGCCTTGGCTACACCTTC
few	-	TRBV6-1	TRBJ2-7	CASSARGPYEQYF	TGTGCCAGCAGTGCCAGGGGCCCTTACGAGCAGTACTTC
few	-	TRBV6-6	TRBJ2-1	CASSINNEQFF	TGTGCCAGCAGTATTAACAATGAGCAGTTCTTC
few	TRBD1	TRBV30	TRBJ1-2	CAWSAGTGGGDGYTF	TGTGCCTGGAGTGCAGGGACAGGTGGAGGGGATGGCTACACCTTC
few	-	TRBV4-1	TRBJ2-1	CASSQEFSGNSYNEQFF	TGCGCCAGCAGCCAAGAGTTTAGCGGTAACTCCTACAATGAGCAGTTCTTC
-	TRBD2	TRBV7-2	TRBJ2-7	CASELAGGYEQYF	TGTGCCAGTGAACTAGCGGGGGGCTACGAGCAGTACTTC
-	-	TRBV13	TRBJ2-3	CASSLPALTQYF	TGTGCCAGCAGCTTACCAGCGCTAACGCAGTATTTT
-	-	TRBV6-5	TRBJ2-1	CASSYLSGGDEQFF	TGTGCCAGCAGTTACTTATCGGGGGGCGATGAGCAGTTCTTC